These 32 T cell receptor beta chains were all obtained from the same sample, sequenced in a study of cytomegalovirus exposure and HLA in healthy donors. The study ran its PCR with 60 Vbeta and 13 Jbeta primers. Using immunoSEQ multiplex PCR, the repertoire was profiled, and TCRdb retains in-frame clones only, with some absent. The sample shows under 250,000 clones, 82% of them seen only once. Material: PBMCs. Every receptor here comes from a woman in her thirties or forties in good health and CMV-seronegative.

J is TRBJ2-7 and V is TRBV18; TRBD1 aligns across 8 bases. CDR3 length: 14 amino acids. Trimming took 9 bases from V and 0 from J; bases not matched to a gene: 7. Germline CDR1 and CDR2: KGHSH and LQKENI. As DNA, the CDR3 is TGTGCCAGTCAGTCGGACAGGGCCTCCTACGAGCAGTACTTC. Encoded protein: CASQSDRASYEQYF.

This chain connects TRBV29-1 to TRBJ2-3; possibly TRBD2 for D (7 bases). The CDR3 extends over 15 amino acids. Germline V gene lookup returns CDR1 SQVTM and CDR2 ANQGSEA. Trimming pared 7 bases from V and 0 bases from J, leaving 17 bases between. CDR3 residues: CSAPGGGGSTDTQYF. The CDR3 DNA is TGCAGCGCCCCGGGGGGCGGCGGTAGCACAGATACGCAGTATTTT.

Of note for this clone: Other nucleotide sequences in the sample specify the same CDR3. The chain couples TRBV5-1 to TRBJ2-5; D unclear. CDR1 is SGHRS, CDR2 YFSETQ, per germline. This CDR3 has 12 amino acids. Trimming took 2 bases from V and 0 from J, leaving 2 bases between them. DNA for the CDR3: TGCGCCAGCAGCTTTAACCAAGAGACCCAGTACTTC. Protein product: CASSFNQETQYF. Full variable domain (rest looked up from reference TRBV5-1 and TRBJ2-5): KAGVTQTPRYLIKTRGQQVTLSCSPISGHRSVSWYQQTPGQGLQFLFEYFSETQRNKGNFPGRFSGRQFSNSRSEMNVSTLELGDSALYLCASSFNQETQYFGPGTRLLVL.

The J gene is TRBJ2-6, the V gene TRBV5-1; a possible D gene is TRBD1 (5 bases). V lost 4 bases to trimming and J lost 1 base, with 9 bases between them. Germline CDR1 SGHRS, CDR2 YFSETQ. This CDR3 contains 15 residues. The CDR3 protein is CASSVTVSGANVLTF. The CDR3 coding sequence is TGCGCCAGCAGCGTGACAGTTTCTGGGGCCAACGTCCTGACTTTC.

This clone was recorded once. This chain links TRBV7-2 with TRBJ1-1; a weak D match, TRBD1 (6 bases). The CDR3 runs 16 residues. CDR1 SGHTA and CDR2 FQGNSA come from the germline V gene. V was clipped by 4 bases and J by 0 bases, with 15 bases between them. CDR3: CASSSDSTGMNTEAFF. For the CDR3, the DNA is TGTGCCAGCAGCTCGGATAGCACAGGGATGAACACTGAAGCTTTCTTT. Full variable domain (remainder filled in from reference TRBV7-2 and TRBJ1-1): GAGVSQSPSNKVTEKGKDVELRCDPISGHTALYWYRQSLGQGLEFLIYFQGNSAPDKSGLPSDRFSAERTGGSVSTLTIQRTQQEDSAVYLCASSSDSTGMNTEAFFGQGTRLTVV.

The chain couples TRBV29-1 to TRBJ2-2, with 10 bases aligning to TRBD1. This CDR3 spans 13 amino acids. CDR1 is SQVTM, CDR2 ANQGSEA, per germline. V shed 7 bases and J 4 bases; nucleotides not matched to a gene: 3. The CDR3 DNA is TGCAGCGATTGGGACAGGGGCACCGGGGAGCTGTTTTTT. Residues: CSDWDRGTGELFF.

This chain connects TRBV5-4 to TRBJ2-7; 9 bases are a match to TRBD1. There are 15 residues in the CDR3. V trimming: 2 bases; J trimming: 5 bases; junction bases outside the gene matches: 8. Looked up from germline, CDR1 is SGHNT and CDR2 is YYREEE (reference sequence). The CDR3 is CASSFRTGAGDEQYF. The CDR3 DNA is TGTGCCAGCAGCTTCCGGACAGGGGCCGGCGACGAGCAGTACTTC.

This clone has more than one count but fewer than ten. V gene TRBV7-3 combines with J gene TRBJ2-6; D is unresolved. CDR1 and CDR2 (germline): SGHTA, FQGTGA. Trimming stripped 5 bases from V and 0 bases from J, with 8 bases between. The CDR3 extends over 15 amino acids. The CDR3 DNA reads as TGTGCCAGCAGCCCCGTCGGCTCTGGGGCCAACGTCCTGACTTTC. Its protein product is CASSPVGSGANVLTF.

The V gene is TRBV7-9, the J gene TRBJ2-1; D possibly corresponds to TRBD2 (5 bases). Trimming removed 4 bases from V and 9 bases from J, with 13 bases in between. This CDR3 has 13 residues. Germline V gene data show CDR1 as SEHNR and CDR2 as FQNEAQ (reference sequence). CDR3 coding DNA: TGTGCCAGCAGCTCCCGCGAGGGATCTGAGCAGTTCTTC. It yields the protein CASSSREGSEQFF.

The chain is built from TRBV27 and TRBJ2-2; D gene uncertain. Germline CDR1 and CDR2: MNHEY and SMNVEV (reference sequence). This CDR3 spans 14 amino acids. V was trimmed by 6 bases and J by 1 base, leaving 9 bases between them. The CDR3 sequence is CASRLNLNTGELFF. For the CDR3, the DNA is TGTGCCAGCAGACTCAACTTGAACACCGGGGAGCTGTTTTTT.

This rearrangement joins TRBV5-1 to TRBJ2-3; 7 bases are a match to TRBD1. The germline gives CDR1 SGHRS, CDR2 YFSETQ. After removal of 4 bases from V and 2 bases from J, the junction contained 7 bases not matched to a gene. The length of the CDR3 is 15 residues. This CDR3 reads CASSPGQLHTDTQYF. CDR3 coding DNA: TGCGCCAGCAGCCCGGGACAGTTACACACAGATACGCAGTATTTT. Complete variable domain (other parts from reference TRBV5-1 and TRBJ2-3): KAGVTQTPRYLIKTRGQQVTLSCSPISGHRSVSWYQQTPGQGLQFLFEYFSETQRNKGNFPGRFSGRQFSNSRSEMNVSTLELGDSALYLCASSPGQLHTDTQYFGPGTRLTVL.

The rearrangement uses TRBV27 and TRBJ2-7, with no clear D. CDR3 length: 13 residues. CDR1 MNHEY and CDR2 SMNVEV come from the germline V gene (reference sequence). V lost 3 bases and J 1 base, leaving 7 bases between the germline ends. CDR3 DNA: TGTGCCAGCAGTTTCCAGGTTTCCTACGAGCAGTACTTC. Its translation is CASSFQVSYEQYF.

The rearrangement joins TRBV19 to TRBJ2-7, with 7 bases identical to TRBD2. Germline loops: CDR1 LNHDA, CDR2 SQIVND (reference sequence). The junction had 14 bases not matched to a gene; V was cut back by 3 bases and J by 0 bases. The CDR3 spans 18 residues. This CDR3 reads CASSMGLVAGLSSYEQYF. CDR3 bases: TGTGCCAGTAGTATGGGGCTTGTAGCGGGCCTGAGCTCCTACGAGCAGTACTTC.

This rearrangement joins TRBV7-9 to TRBJ1-4; 9 bases agree with TRBD1. The germline gives CDR1 SEHNR, CDR2 FQNEAQ (reference sequence). V trimming: 6 bases; J trimming: 6 bases; junction bases outside the gene matches: 5. The CDR3 is 14 residues long. The DNA of the CDR3 is TGTGCCAGCAGTCGCCGGGACAGGGATGAAAAACTGTTTTTT. It translates to CASSRRDRDEKLFF.

V usage is TRBV9 and J usage is TRBJ2-1; 8 nucleotides line up with TRBD2. In germline, CDR1 is SGDLS, CDR2 YYNGEE. This CDR3 is 19 amino acids long. With V trimmed by 0 bases and J by 1 base, 12 bases remained unmatched. CDR3 region: CASSVAGSGTGRSYNEQFF. The CDR3 region has the DNA TGTGCCAGCAGCGTAGCTGGTAGCGGGACCGGGAGGTCCTACAATGAGCAGTTCTTC. The full variable domain, completed using reference TRBV9 and TRBJ2-1, is DSGVTQTPKHLITATGQRVTLRCSPRSGDLSVYWYQQSLDQGLQFLIQYYNGEERAKGNILERFSAQQFPDLHSELNLSSLELGDSALYFCASSVAGSGTGRSYNEQFFGPGTRLTVL.

The chain carries TRBV7-2 and TRBJ2-7, with TRBD1 matching over 9 bases. Germline CDR1 is SGHTA and CDR2 is FQGNSA. The V gene end was trimmed by 5 bases and the J gene end by 5 bases; junction bases not matched to a gene: 4. The CDR3 sequence is 13 residues long. The CDR3 sequence is CASSPGQGHEQYF. The CDR3 nucleotides read TGTGCCAGCAGCCCGGGACAGGGCCACGAGCAGTACTTC.

In DNA, the CDR3 is TGTGCCAGCAGTCCGCTAGCTGGGCGGAGCGGGGAGCTGTTTTTT. Protein: CASSPLAGRSGELFF. The chain is built from TRBV25-1 and TRBJ2-2; perhaps TRBD2 as D (5 bases). This CDR3 region has 15 residues. The V gene's germline CDR1 is MGHDK and CDR2 SYGVNS. V was cut by 5 bases and J by 7 bases, with 17 bases left in between.

J is TRBJ2-2 and V is TRBV4-1; 9 bases fit TRBD2. This CDR3 is 18 amino acids long. V trimming: 0 bases; J trimming: 5 bases; junction bases outside the gene matches: 10. Looked up from germline, CDR1 is MGHRA and CDR2 is YSYEKL. The CDR3 DNA reads as TGCGCCAGCAGCCAAGATCATGCGACTAGCGGTAGGACCGGGGAGCTGTTTTTT. This translates into CASSQDHATSGRTGELFF.

The chain recombines TRBV15 with TRBJ1-2; D is perhaps TRBD1 (6 bases). The CDR3 totals 13 residues. CDR1 is LNHNV and CDR2 is YYDKDF in the germline V gene (reference sequence). The germline V and J ends were trimmed by 4 bases and 2 bases, with 8 bases remaining between them. Here the CDR3 DNA reads TGTGCCACCAGCAACGACAGGAACTATGGCTACACCTTC. Its translation is CATSNDRNYGYTF. Looking up the rest from reference TRBV15 and TRBJ1-2 gives the full variable domain: DAMVIQNPRYQVTQFGKPVTLSCSQTLNHNVMYWYQQKSSQAPKLLFHYYDKDFNNEADTPDNFQSRRPNTSFCFLDIRSPGLGDTAMYLCATSNDRNYGYTFGSGTRLTVV.

This rearrangement joins TRBV21-1 to TRBJ2-2; no DNA check was done on the table's D call, TRBD2. TRBV21-1 is a recognized pseudogene. The CDR3 contains 17 residues. The CDR3 is CASSSTGLAENTGELFF. The CDR3, as DNA: TGTGCCAGCAGCTCCACGGGACTAGCGGAGAACACCGGGGAGCTGTTTTTT.

In its sample, this clone was seen a few times. The chain combines TRBV28 with TRBJ1-5; D unresolved. The CDR3 length is 13 residues. V was pared by 3 bases and J by 9 bases, with 12 bases between. Germline CDR1 is MDHEN and CDR2 is SYDVKM. The CDR3 protein is CASSLSLPGPQHF. CDR3 DNA sequence: TGTGCCAGCAGTTTGAGTCTTCCAGGGCCCCAGCATTTT. Drawing the rest from reference TRBV28 and TRBJ1-5, the complete variable domain is DVKVTQSSRYLVKRTGEKVFLECVQDMDHENMFWYRQDPGLGLRLIYFSYDVKMKEKGDIPEGYSVSREKKERFSLILESASTNQTSMYLCASSLSLPGPQHFGDGTRLSIL.

The CDR3 sequence: CASSVITGVNEQFF. CDR3 DNA: TGTGCCAGCAGCGTAATAACAGGGGTCAATGAGCAGTTCTTC. This rearrangement joins TRBV9 to TRBJ2-1; 7 nucleotides align to TRBD1. CDR1 and CDR2 (germline): SGDLS, YYNGEE. The ends lost 1 base at V and 6 bases at J; junction bases unmatched: 4. The CDR3 runs 14 residues.

The J gene is TRBJ2-3, the V gene TRBV5-1, with D possibly matching TRBD1 (6 bases). Germline CDR1 and CDR2: SGHRS and YFSETQ. This CDR3 has 14 residues. V lost 0 bases to trimming and J lost 1 base, with 6 bases between them. The CDR3 DNA sequence: TGCGCCAGCAGCTTGGAGGGGGGCACAGATACGCAGTATTTT. It encodes CASSLEGGTDTQYF.

In this sample, this clone turned up a few times. The rearrangement links TRBV15 to TRBJ1-3, with D unclear. CDR1 and CDR2 from the germline V gene are LNHNV and YYDKDF (reference sequence). V lost 0 bases to trimming and J lost 7 bases, with 4 bases between them. The CDR3 covers 12 residues. In DNA, the CDR3 is TGTGCCACCAGCAGAGATCGGAACACCATATATTTT. This codes for CATSRDRNTIYF. Together with reference TRBV15 and TRBJ1-3, the CDR3 gives the full variable domain: DAMVIQNPRYQVTQFGKPVTLSCSQTLNHNVMYWYQQKSSQAPKLLFHYYDKDFNNEADTPDNFQSRRPNTSFCFLDIRSPGLGDTAMYLCATSRDRNTIYFGEGSWLTVV.

This chain's CDR3 is CASSLYRGRATNEKLFF. DNA of the CDR3: TGTGCCAGCTCACTGTACAGGGGGCGAGCGACTAATGAAAAACTGTTTTTT. V gene TRBV18 combines with J gene TRBJ1-4; 9 bases are a match to TRBD1. The CDR3 spans 17 residues. The V gene's germline CDR1 is KGHSH and CDR2 LQKENI. Trimming took 4 bases from V and 2 from J; bases not matched to a gene: 8.

The table lists this clone with a count of one. V gene TRBV18 combines with J gene TRBJ2-7, with D unclear. Trimming left V 6 bases short and J 5 bases short, with 8 bases between. The CDR3 is 11 amino acids. CDR1 KGHSH and CDR2 LQKENI come from the germline V gene. The CDR3 DNA reads as TGTGCCAGCTCGCGACTCGACGAGCAGTACTTC. Residues: CASSRLDEQYF.

The V call is TRBV20-1, the J call TRBJ1-1, with a possible D match to TRBD1 (6 bases). Germline V lookup: CDR1 DFQATT, CDR2 SNEGSKA (reference sequence). The CDR3 spans 11 residues. CDR3 sequence (DNA): TGCAGGGGGGGGGCAGCCACTGAAGCTTTCTTT. It translates to CRGGAATEAFF.

This chain joins TRBV7-3 and TRBJ2-3, with 7 nucleotides matching TRBD1. V lost 4 bases and J lost 1; bases outside the gene matches: 5. Germline V CDR1 and CDR2: SGHTA, FQGTGA. There are 15 residues in the CDR3. Here the CDR3 DNA reads TGTGCCAGCAGCTACACCGGGACAGGCACAGATACGCAGTATTTT. This sequence encodes CASSYTGTGTDTQYF. Drawing the rest from reference TRBV7-3 and TRBJ2-3, the complete variable domain is GAGVSQTPSNKVTEKGKYVELRCDPISGHTALYWYRQSLGQGPEFLIYFQGTGAADDSGLPNDRFFAVRPEGSVSTLKIQRTERGDSAVYLCASSYTGTGTDTQYFGPGTRLTVL.

The J gene is TRBJ1-5, the V gene TRBV18; D is perhaps TRBD1 (6 bases). The germline gives CDR1 KGHSH, CDR2 LQKENI. CDR3 length: 14 amino acids. V gave up 4 bases and J gave up 5 bases, with 12 bases separating them. The CDR3 region is CASSRGHEDQPQHF. The CDR3 DNA follows: TGTGCCAGCTCACGGGGACATGAAGATCAGCCCCAGCATTTT.

This chain joins TRBV19 and TRBJ2-7; the match to TRBD1 covers 7 bases. J gave up 3 bases and V 5 bases, and 4 bases lay outside the gene matches. This CDR3 has 13 residues. CDR1 and CDR2 (germline): LNHDA, SQIVND (reference sequence). The CDR3 DNA is TGTGCCAGTAGTCCTCGGACAGGCTACGAGCAGTACTTC. This translates into CASSPRTGYEQYF. Variable domain in full (rest from reference TRBV19 and TRBJ2-7): DGGITQSPKYLFRKEGQNVTLSCEQNLNHDAMYWYRQDPGQGLRLIYYSQIVNDFQKGDIAEGYSVSREKKESFPLTVTSAQKNPTAFYLCASSPRTGYEQYFGPGTRLTVT.

V gene TRBV5-5 combines with J gene TRBJ2-7; D is possibly TRBD1 (6 bases). Germline assignment: CDR1 SGHKS and CDR2 YYEKEE (reference sequence). The CDR3 is made up of 15 amino acids. Trimming left V 3 bases short and J 0 bases short, with 13 bases between. The CDR3 nucleotides read TGTGCCAGCAGCTCCCGTGGGACAAGCTCCTACGAGCAGTACTTC. It codes for CASSSRGTSSYEQYF. Drawing the rest from reference TRBV5-5 and TRBJ2-7, the complete variable domain is DAGVTQSPTHLIKTRGQQVTLRCSPISGHKSVSWYQQVLGQGPQFIFQYYEKEERGRGNFPDRFSARQFPNYSSELNVNALLLGDSALYLCASSSRGTSSYEQYFGPGTRLTVT.

This clone came up once. The rearrangement links TRBV7-8 to TRBJ2-1; 11 bases line up with TRBD2. V was pared by 4 bases and J by 5 bases, with 13 bases of the junction left unmatched. CDR1 and CDR2 from the germline V gene are SGHVS and FQNEAQ. This CDR3 is built from 18 residues. CDR3 nucleotide sequence: TGTGCCAGCAGCTCAACTAGCGGGAGAGGTATCGCCCACAATGAGCAGTTCTTC. Protein: CASSSTSGRGIAHNEQFF.